Shown below are 13 T cell receptor beta chains from a single sample sequenced in a study of beta chain features in type 1 diabetes. General study findings and limits: Shorter TCRB CDR3s, moderately but significantly so, marked every one of the four CD4+ subsets in Type 1 diabetes patients.

As every portion of the isolated RNA was reverse transcribed, the sequencing read expressed TCRB transcripts. Data came from immunoSEQ multiplex PCR; TCRdb stores just in-frame clones and leaves some out. The table shows about 180,000 clones, with 7.8% occurring only once. For these TCRs, the target antigens are not known. Input material: central memory CD4+ T cells from blood. Receptors originate from a middle-aged woman with type 1 diabetes.

This chain links TRBV5-5 with TRBJ2-5; tentatively, D is TRBD2 (6 bases). CDR1 and CDR2 (germline): SGHKS, YYEKEE (reference sequence). The V end lost 4 bases, the J end lost 3 bases, and 25 bases lay between the germline ends. The CDR3 is 18 amino acids. The CDR3 region is CASSNPGSRDRTEETQYF. As DNA, the CDR3 is TGTGCCAGCAGCAACCCCGGGAGTCGGGACCGAACTGAAGAGACCCAGTACTTC. The whole variable domain, remainder taken from reference TRBV5-5 and TRBJ2-5, is DAGVTQSPTHLIKTRGQQVTLRCSPISGHKSVSWYQQVLGQGPQFIFQYYEKEERGRGNFPDRFSARQFPNYSSELNVNALLLGDSALYLCASSNPGSRDRTEETQYFGPGTRLLVL.

This clone showed up just a few times. The V and J genes are TRBV7-9 and TRBJ1-6, with a weak D call TRBD1 (5 bases). The CDR3 has 15 amino acids. Germline values: CDR1 SEHNR, CDR2 FQNEAQ (reference sequence). Between the trimmed V and J ends, which lost 1 base and 8 bases, there was a span of 12 bases. The CDR3 region is CASSLGGVGDSPLHF. CDR3 nucleotides: TGTGCCAGCAGCTTAGGGGGGGTAGGGGATTCACCCCTCCACTTT. Full variable domain (remainder filled in from reference TRBV7-9 and TRBJ1-6): DTGVSQNPRHKITKRGQNVTFRCDPISEHNRLYWYRQTLGQGPEFLTYFQNEAQLEKSRLLSDRFSAERPKGSFSTLEIQRTEQGDSAMYLCASSLGGVGDSPLHFGNGTRLTVT.

This rearrangement joins TRBV7-2 to TRBJ1-6, with TRBD1 identical over 7 bases. This CDR3 is 15 amino acids long. The germline V gene encodes CDR1 SGHTA and CDR2 FQGNSA. The ends lost 5 bases at V and 10 bases at J; junction bases unmatched: 11. CDR3 amino acids: CASSTLTGRRSPLHF. CDR3 nucleotides: TGTGCCAGCAGCACCCTGACAGGGAGGAGATCACCCCTCCACTTT.

This clone was recorded a few times. This chain uses TRBV25-1 with TRBJ2-1, with D perhaps TRBD1 (6 bases). Germline V CDR1 and CDR2: MGHDK, SYGVNS. The ends were cut back, 2 bases at V and 9 bases at J, with 17 bases in the middle. CDR3 length: 15 amino acids. CDR3: CASSEQGSIRGEQFF. The CDR3, as DNA: TGTGCCAGCAGTGAACAGGGGTCAATTAGGGGTGAGCAGTTCTTC. The full variable domain, its missing parts supplied by reference TRBV25-1 and TRBJ2-1, is EADIYQTPRYLVIGTGKKITLECSQTMGHDKMYWYQQDPGMELHLIHYSYGVNSTEKGDLSSESTVSRIRTEHFPLTLESARPSHTSQYLCASSEQGSIRGEQFFGPGTRLTVL.

This clone was observed a few times. The V call is TRBV7-2, the J call TRBJ1-5; 7 bases align to TRBD1. The J segment lost 0 bases and the V segment lost 8 bases, leaving 4 bases of the junction unmatched. Per germline, CDR1 SGHTA and CDR2 FQGNSA. This CDR3 spans 14 amino acids. CDR3 in amino acids: CASSGTVSNQPQHF. CDR3 sequence (DNA): TGTGCCAGCTCCGGGACAGTTAGCAATCAGCCCCAGCATTTT.

The gene calls are TRBV2 and TRBJ2-7, with 7 positions matching TRBD1. The CDR3 contains 15 residues. J was trimmed by 2 bases and V by 5 bases; bases with no gene match: 9. Germline assignment: CDR1 SNHLY and CDR2 FYNNEI. The DNA of the CDR3 is TGTGCCAGCAGTCCTATAGGACAGGCAACCTACGAGCAGTACTTC. The encoded protein is CASSPIGQATYEQYF. Looking up the rest from reference TRBV2 and TRBJ2-7 gives the full variable domain: EPEVTQTPSHQVTQMGQEVILRCVPISNHLYFYWYRQILGQKVEFLVSFYNNEISEKSEIFDDQFSVERPDGSNFTLKIRSTKLEDSAMYFCASSPIGQATYEQYFGPGTRLTVT.

This chain links TRBV29-1 with TRBJ2-1; 8 bases map to TRBD2. The CDR3 spans 14 residues. V gave up 5 bases and J gave up 3 bases; unmatched junction bases: 6. In germline, CDR1 is SQVTM, CDR2 ANQGSEA. In DNA form, the CDR3 reads TGCAGCGTTCGACGGACTAGCAGCTACAATGAGCAGTTCTTC. This gives the protein CSVRRTSSYNEQFF.

This clone was counted only a few times. This sequence joins TRBV28 and TRBJ2-7, with 7 bases aligning to TRBD2. Germline V gives CDR1 MDHEN, CDR2 SYDVKM. The CDR3 consists of 14 residues. The V segment lost 7 bases and the J segment 3 bases; nucleotides outside the gene matches: 9. This chain's CDR3 is CASTPSRDYYEQYF. The CDR3 bases are TGTGCCAGCACACCCTCCCGGGACTACTACGAGCAGTACTTC.

This clone was seen more than once but under ten times. CDR3 DNA sequence: TGTGCCAGCAGACAGGGGGCGCTTGGGAATTCACCCCTCCACTTT. Translation: CASRQGALGNSPLHF. The chain uses TRBV28 and TRBJ1-6; 9 bases are a match to TRBD1. The CDR3 runs to 15 residues. Trimming at V came to 6 bases and at J to 7 bases, leaving 7 bases not matched to a gene. CDR1 and CDR2 (germline): MDHEN, SYDVKM.

This clone has a handful of counts. The gene calls are TRBV18 and TRBJ2-7, with unresolved D. The CDR3 sequence is 18 residues long. The germline V and J ends were trimmed by 4 bases and 0 bases, with 22 bases remaining between them. CDR1 and CDR2 (germline): KGHSH, LQKENI. CDR3 sequence reads: CASSLTAGQQIASYEQYF. The CDR3 DNA reads TGTGCCAGCTCACTTACCGCTGGGCAGCAGATTGCCTCCTACGAGCAGTACTTC.

The chain couples TRBV6-5 to TRBJ1-1, with D maybe TRBD1 (5 bases). Trimming cost V 0 bases and J 0 bases, with 11 bases left between them. There are 16 residues in the CDR3. Germline V gene lookup returns CDR1 MNHEY and CDR2 SVGAGI. CDR3: CASSYSRSTVNTEAFF. CDR3 DNA: TGTGCCAGCAGTTACTCCCGGTCGACAGTGAACACTGAAGCTTTCTTT.

In this sample, this clone turned up a few times. The rearrangement joins TRBV6-6 to TRBJ2-7; 9 positions match TRBD1. The CDR3 totals 15 residues. Germline loops: CDR1 MNHNY, CDR2 SVGAGI (reference sequence). The J segment lost 1 base and the V segment lost 5 bases, leaving 6 bases of the junction unmatched. The CDR3 coding sequence is TGTGCCAGCAGTCCCCGGACAGGGGATTCCTACGAGCAGTACTTC. Encoded protein: CASSPRTGDSYEQYF.

The V call is TRBV5-4, the J call TRBJ1-2, with D perhaps matching TRBD1 (5 bases). CDR3 size: 14 residues. Germline V gene lookup returns CDR1 SGHNT and CDR2 YYREEE (reference sequence). Trimming removed 1 base at V and 5 bases at J, with 12 bases between. The CDR3 loop reads CASSLTSSGYGYTF. Here the CDR3 DNA reads TGTGCCAGCAGCTTGACCTCCTCAGGGTATGGCTACACCTTC.